The T cell receptor beta chain described here comes from a study of cytomegalovirus exposure and HLA in healthy donors. Study-wide findings and caveats: The authors later found most CMV-associated TCR beta chains appeared HLA-restricted.

PCR used 60 Vbeta primers and 13 Jbeta primers. Clones were read by immunoSEQ multiplex PCR, and TCRdb kept only the in-frame ones, dropping some. The table lists about 140,000 clones, 78% of them singletons, with around 2.5% in the top ten. About this clone itself: Antigen unknown.

This CDR3 comprises 12 residues. In germline, CDR1 is SQVTM, CDR2 ANQGSEA. V lost 7 bases to trimming and J lost 6 bases; unmatched junction nucleotides: 2. Input material: PBMCs. The TCR comes from a woman aged 18-30 years in good health and CMV-seropositive. V and J are TRBV29-1 and TRBJ2-1; 11 nucleotides align to TRBD1. CDR3 nucleotides: TGCAGCGGGGACAGGGGGACCAATGAGCAGTTCTTC. This sequence encodes CSGDRGTNEQFF.